Listed below are T cell receptor beta chains from one sample, sequenced in a study of blood T cell repertoires in COVID-19. The repertoire was sequenced with immunoSEQ multiplex PCR; TCRdb's copy has only in-frame clones and lacks some. In the table there are over 300,000 clones, 65% to 90% of which are singletons. The sequencing input was peripheral blood. All receptors come from a human donor in a cohort sampled during active COVID-19. Each CDR3 is given with its conserved first and last residue. Each record gives: V gene, D gene, clone size, J gene, CDR3 protein, CDR3 DNA. The D gene is left open where the match is weak. Not every row has a clone size; where given, it reads once, few, many or a size class.

>TRBV5-4|TRBD1|.|TRBJ2-5
CASSLAGDRVGETQYF
TGTGCCAGCAGCTTGGCCGGGGACAGGGTAGGAGAGACCCAGTACTTC
>TRBV10-3|.|.|TRBJ1-2
CAISEGEWDYRGYTF
TGTGCCATCAGTGAAGGGGAATGGGACTATCGTGGCTACACCTTC
>TRBV25-1|TRBD1|many|TRBJ1-2
CASETGTGFGYTF
TGTGCCAGCGAGACCGGGACAGGGTTTGGCTACACCTTC
>TRBV12-3/TRBV12-4|.|.|TRBJ2-7
CASLGPGLEQYF
TGTGCCAGCTTGGGCCCCGGACTCGAGCAGTACTTC
>TRBV5-4|.|few|TRBJ2-1
CASSFSTWNEQFF
TGTGCCAGCAGCTTTAGTACGTGGAATGAGCAGTTCTTC
>TRBV11-2|TRBD2|.|TRBJ2-2
CASSLDLAGGQGTGELFF
TGTGCCAGCAGCTTAGATCTAGCGGGGGGGCAAGGCACCGGGGAGCTGTTTTTT
>TRBV24-1|TRBD1|.|TRBJ1-2
CATSDWTPTGVYGYTF
TGTGCCACCAGTGATTGGACCCCAACAGGGGTCTATGGCTACACCTTC
>TRBV18|.|.|TRBJ2-2
CASSPIQAIHGELFF
TGTGCCAGCTCACCGATACAGGCGATACACGGGGAGCTGTTTTTT
>TRBV7-6|.|.|TRBJ2-5
CASGAETQYF
TGTGCCAGCGGGGCCGAGACCCAGTACTTC
>TRBV2|.|.|TRBJ2-7
CASREDSYEQYF
TGTGCCAGCAGGGAGGACAGCTACGAGCAGTACTTC
>TRBV2|.|.|TRBJ2-2
CASSADRTNTGELFF
TGTGCCAGCAGTGCCGACAGGACGAACACCGGGGAGCTGTTTTTT
>TRBV13|.|.|TRBJ2-3
CASSLGRVGDTQYF
TGTGCCAGCAGTCTAGGCAGGGTTGGGGATACGCAGTATTTT
>TRBV7-9|.|.|TRBJ1-2
CASSSQAGGVHGYTF
TGTGCCAGCAGCTCTCAGGCAGGAGGGGTCCATGGCTACACCTTC
>TRBV27|TRBD1|.|TRBJ2-7
CASSLSGTGFYEQYF
TGTGCCAGCAGTTTGAGCGGGACAGGGTTCTACGAGCAGTACTTC
>TRBV7-2|.|.|TRBJ2-4
CASRLASTGIQNIQYF
TGTGCCAGCAGATTAGCCAGTACAGGAATCCAAAACATTCAGTACTTC
>TRBV3-1/TRBV3-2|TRBD2|once|TRBJ2-3
CASSQGGGASYTQYF
TGTGCCAGCAGCCAAGGCGGGGGGGCGTCTTATACGCAGTATTTT
>TRBV29-1|.|.|TRBJ1-5
CSVGETALKPQHF
TGCAGCGTTGGAGAGACAGCGTTAAAGCCCCAGCATTTT
>TRBV12-5|.|.|TRBJ1-1
CASGHRGGTEAFF
TGTGCTAGTGGCCATAGGGGCGGCACTGAAGCTTTCTTT
>TRBV30|.|.|TRBJ2-7
CAWSVDFYEQYF
TGTGCCTGGAGTGTCGACTTCTACGAGCAGTACTTC
>TRBV7-9|TRBD1|.|TRBJ1-5
CASSPGTGGNQPQHF
TGTGCCAGCAGCCCCGGGACAGGGGGGAACCAGCCCCAGCATTTT
>TRBV2|TRBD1|few|TRBJ2-7
CASETGNEQYF
TGTGCCAGCGAGACAGGGAACGAGCAGTACTTC
>TRBV23-1|.|.|TRBJ2-1
CASSQGVEQSSYNEQFF
TGCGCCAGCAGTCAAGGTGTTGAACAGTCTTCCTACAATGAGCAGTTCTTC
>TRBV19|.|few|TRBJ1-4
CASKRAVAVEKLFF
TGTGCCAGTAAGCGGGCAGTTGCGGTTGAAAAACTGTTTTTT